Following are 19 T cell receptor beta chains from one sample sequenced in a study of T cells after yellow fever vaccination. Via MiXCR, TCRdb re-called the 5' RACE reads, giving one row per CDR3 protein. The data hold approximately 90,000 distinct CDR3 sequences, with roughly 15% observed a single time. The material sequenced was CD8+ T cells not binding an NS4B(214-222) dextramer, sorted from PBMCs, taken about 20 days after the first yellow fever vaccination. These receptors originate from a man aged 18-30 years who received the YFV17D yellow fever vaccine.

The chain has TRBV5-5 and TRBJ2-3; TRBD1 aligns across 7 bases. Per the germline V gene, CDR1 is SGHKS and CDR2 is YYEKEE (reference sequence). V was pared by 4 bases and J by 1 base, with 3 bases of the junction left unmatched. The CDR3 covers 14 residues. The CDR3: CASSGDRGTDTQYF. The CDR3 DNA reads TGTGCCAGCAGCGGAGACAGGGGCACAGATACGCAGTATTTT. Full variable domain (missing parts from reference TRBV5-5 and TRBJ2-3): DAGVTQSPTHLIKTRGQQVTLRCSPISGHKSVSWYQQVLGQGPQFIFQYYEKEERGRGNFPDRFSARQFPNYSSELNVNALLLGDSALYLCASSGDRGTDTQYFGPGTRLTVL.

This chain joins TRBV5-1 and TRBJ2-1; possibly TRBD2 for D (7 bases). Germline V CDR1 and CDR2: SGHRS, YFSETQ. V lost 4 bases and J lost 5, with 16 bases in between. The CDR3 is 15 residues long. The CDR3 coding sequence is TGCGCCAGCAGCCCCCGGAGGGGGGGGGACAATGAGCAGTTCTTC. Amino acid sequence: CASSPRRGGDNEQFF.

This clonotype was seen a handful of times. The chain uses TRBV7-9 and TRBJ1-1; a weak D match, TRBD1 (6 bases). V gave up 3 bases and J gave up 0 bases, with 11 bases separating them. This CDR3 has 15 residues. Germline V gives CDR1 SEHNR, CDR2 FQNEAQ (reference sequence). CDR3 in DNA: TGTGCCAGCAGCTTCGAGACAGGTGTGAACACTGAAGCTTTCTTT. Translating it yields CASSFETGVNTEAFF.

In this sample, this clonotype turned up a few times. The chain employs TRBV25-1 and TRBJ1-1, with D possibly matching TRBD1 (6 bases). CDR3 length: 14 amino acids. CDR1 and CDR2 from the germline V gene are MGHDK and SYGVNS. V was trimmed by 4 bases and J by 4 bases, leaving 13 bases between them. CDR3 sequence: CASSAEGGITEAFF. CDR3 nucleotide sequence: TGTGCCAGCAGTGCGGAGGGGGGAATCACTGAAGCTTTCTTT.

This clonotype turned up a few times. The chain recombines TRBV5-5 with TRBJ2-1, with no clear D. V was clipped by 4 bases and J by 5 bases, with 13 bases between them. This CDR3 spans 14 amino acids. Germline CDR1 SGHKS, CDR2 YYEKEE (reference sequence). CDR3 sequence: CASSLHLYDNEQFF. The CDR3 DNA is TGTGCCAGCAGCCTCCACCTTTACGACAATGAGCAGTTCTTC.

The chain joins TRBV6-2 or TRBV6-3 to TRBJ2-1, with D hard to call. Trimming left V 2 bases short and J 8 bases short, with 10 bases between. CDR3 length equals 13 residues. Germline V gene lookup returns CDR1 MNHEY and CDR2 SVGEGT. DNA of the CDR3: TGTGCCAGCAGTTACGCGCAAAGGTATGAGCAGTTCTTC. Its translation is CASSYAQRYEQFF.

The rearrangement uses TRBV4-1 and TRBJ2-3; 7 nucleotides align to TRBD2. This CDR3 is 16 amino acids long. Germline trimming cut 3 bases from V and 10 bases from J; bases unmatched to any gene: 16. The germline V gene encodes CDR1 MGHRA and CDR2 YSYEKL. The CDR3 loop is CASSHPPTRGDISQYF. The CDR3 DNA reads as TGCGCCAGCAGCCACCCCCCGACCCGGGGGGATATTTCGCAGTATTTT.

In its sample, this clonotype was seen a few times. CDR3 DNA sequence: TGCAGCGTTAGGCCGGTCGGGTCTGGGGCCAACGTCCTGACTTTC. This translates into CSVRPVGSGANVLTF. The chain is built from TRBV29-1 and TRBJ2-6; D remains unclear. CDR3 length: 15 residues. CDR1 and CDR2 (germline): SQVTM, ANQGSEA. V lost 5 bases, J lost 1 base, and 12 bases lay in between.

This chain uses TRBV7-6 with TRBJ2-1, with D perhaps TRBD1 (7 bases). This CDR3 has 13 residues. Germline lookup yields CDR1 SGHVS and CDR2 FNYEAQ. Between the trimmed V and J ends, which lost 4 bases and 14 bases, there was a span of 18 bases. The CDR3 reads CASSSSGGTPEFF. The CDR3 bases are TGTGCCAGCAGCTCATCAGGGGGGACTCCCGAGTTCTTC.

The chain recombines TRBV13 with TRBJ2-2; 10 positions agree with TRBD1. Losses at the gene ends were 5 bases for V and 6 bases for J; bases not matched to a gene: 6. Per the germline V gene, CDR1 is PRHDT and CDR2 is FYEKMQ (reference sequence). The CDR3 runs 15 residues. In DNA, the CDR3 is TGTGCCAGCAGCGGACAGGGGGACAGGGCCGGGGAGCTGTTTTTT. This translates into CASSGQGDRAGELFF.

This chain joins TRBV3-1 and TRBJ2-4, with D tentatively TRBD2 (6 bases). Germline V gene sequence: CDR1 LGHDT, CDR2 YNNKEL (reference sequence). V was trimmed by 2 bases and J by 0 bases, leaving 11 bases between them. The CDR3 totals 16 residues. In DNA form, the CDR3 reads TGTGCCAGCAGCCAATTCGTCGGGGGAGCCAAAAACATTCAGTACTTC. Amino acids: CASSQFVGGAKNIQYF.

V and J are TRBV12-3 or TRBV12-4 and TRBJ2-2; no clear D. The CDR3 is 12 residues long. V gave up 8 bases and J gave up 6 bases, with 10 bases separating them. CDR3 region: CASSLNAGELFF. The CDR3 DNA reads as TGTGCCAGCTCGCTTAACGCCGGGGAGCTGTTTTTT.

Only a few counts were recorded for this clonotype. The chain carries TRBV6-2 or TRBV6-3 and TRBJ1-5, with D possibly being TRBD1 (5 bases). The CDR3 length is 15 residues. The V gene's germline CDR1 is MNHEY and CDR2 SVGEGT. V lost 7 bases to trimming and J lost 2 bases, with 15 bases between them. The CDR3 loop is CASTLAGGGNQPQHF. CDR3 nucleotides: TGTGCCAGCACCCTCGCGGGGGGTGGCAATCAGCCCCAGCATTTT.

This clonotype was counted only a few times. The chain recombines TRBV25-1 with TRBJ2-1; the match to TRBD1 covers 11 bases. The trim removed 6 bases at V and 11 bases at J, leaving 6 bases unmatched. This CDR3 spans 13 amino acids. CDR1 is MGHDK and CDR2 is SYGVNS in the germline V gene. The CDR3 bases are TGTGCCAGCAGCCGGGACAGGGGGTTCCAGCAGTTCTTC. Protein product: CASSRDRGFQQFF.

This clonotype was observed a few times. V gene TRBV4-1 combines with J gene TRBJ2-7; 9 nucleotides match TRBD2. Germline V CDR1 and CDR2: MGHRA, YSYEKL. The CDR3 consists of 17 residues. J was trimmed by 2 bases and V by 0 bases; bases with no gene match: 8. The CDR3 DNA follows: TGCGCCAGCAGCCAAGAATATAGCGGGAGCTGGACCTACGAGCAGTACTTC. Its protein product is CASSQEYSGSWTYEQYF.

This clonotype was seen repeatedly, ten times or more. The chain combines TRBV27 with TRBJ2-5; D is uncertain. V was cut by 2 bases and J by 1 base, with 5 bases left in between. The length of the CDR3 is 13 residues. Per the germline V gene, CDR1 is MNHEY and CDR2 is SMNVEV (reference sequence). The CDR3 nucleotides read TGTGCCAGCAGTTTACTGTCCCAAGAGACCCAGTACTTC. Amino acid sequence: CASSLLSQETQYF.

This clonotype was detected ten times or more. The chain uses TRBV7-2 and TRBJ2-5; D gene ambiguous. The germline V gene has CDR1 SGHTA and CDR2 FQGNSA. V was clipped by 1 base and J by 0 bases, with 6 bases between them. The CDR3 covers 14 residues. The CDR3 sequence: CASSLDRNQETQYF. In DNA form, the CDR3 reads TGTGCCAGCAGCTTAGACCGCAACCAAGAGACCCAGTACTTC.

This clonotype showed up just a few times. CDR3 sequence: CASSLHRSISSYNEQFF. In DNA, the CDR3 is TGTGCCAGCAGTTTACATCGTTCTATCAGTTCCTACAATGAGCAGTTCTTC. This sequence joins TRBV12-3 or TRBV12-4 and TRBJ2-1; D is unclear. The CDR3 extends over 17 amino acids. V was shortened by 2 bases and J by 1 base, with 15 bases between the two germline ends.

This clonotype was recorded a few times. The chain carries TRBV27 and TRBJ2-7; weak D call: TRBD1 (5 bases). Germline V gene data show CDR1 as MNHEY and CDR2 as SMNVEV (reference sequence). V lost 0 bases, J lost 3 bases, and 12 bases lay in between. CDR3 length: 15 amino acids. The CDR3 bases are TGTGCCAGCAGTTTATCGGTCAGGGTCCACTACGAGCAGTACTTC. This codes for CASSLSVRVHYEQYF.